Shown below are 21 T cell receptor beta chains from a single sample sequenced in a study of CD8+ T cells in alopecia areata. cDNA reverse transcribed from extracted RNA served as the sequencing template. Profiled with immunoSEQ multiplex PCR; TCRdb holds only in-frame clones, not every one. The table lists some 200,000 clones, approximately 40% of them singletons. Treatment given: oral pan-JAK inhibitor, 5-10 mg twice daily. Material: CD4+ T cells sorted from blood, obtained around week 37, from a patient treated with tofacitinib. The receptors were gathered from a human donor with alopecia areata.

This clone was detected only once. The chain carries TRBV7-3 and TRBJ2-3; 9 positions match TRBD1. Germline lookup yields CDR1 SGHTA and CDR2 FQGTGA. V gave up 5 bases and J gave up 2 bases; unmatched junction bases: 8. This CDR3 region has 16 residues. The DNA for the CDR3 is TGTGCCAGCAGCGCCCGCGGACAGGGGTTCACAGATACGCAGTATTTT. Protein sequence: CASSARGQGFTDTQYF.

The chain carries TRBV5-1 and TRBJ2-3; D is unclear. Germline V CDR1 and CDR2: SGHRS, YFSETQ. The CDR3 is 11 residues long. V was cut by 5 bases and J by 6 bases, with 7 bases left in between. CDR3 DNA: TGCGCCAGCAGAGCTGGGGATACGCAGTATTTT. This encodes CASRAGDTQYF.

This chain uses TRBV29-1 with TRBJ2-1, with TRBD2 identical over 9 bases. CDR3 length: 12 amino acids. In germline, CDR1 is SQVTM, CDR2 ANQGSEA. V lost 4 bases and J lost 10; bases outside the gene matches: 5. The CDR3 sequence is CSVGASGNEQFF. The CDR3 DNA is TGCAGCGTTGGGGCTAGCGGGAACGAGCAGTTCTTC.

This clone was seen only a few times. The chain has TRBV5-1 and TRBJ2-1; 8 bases align to TRBD2. The J segment lost 10 bases and the V segment lost 0 bases, leaving 9 bases of the junction unmatched. Germline V lookup: CDR1 SGHRS, CDR2 YFSETQ. This CDR3 has 15 residues. The CDR3 DNA follows: TGCGCCAGCAGCTTGGGTTTAGCGGGGTCAACGGAGCAGTTCTTC. This sequence encodes CASSLGLAGSTEQFF.

In its sample, this clone was seen once. The chain couples TRBV6-1 to TRBJ2-6, with TRBD2 as a possible D gene (5 bases). The CDR3 has 17 amino acids. Per germline, CDR1 MNHNS and CDR2 SASEGT. The V end was cut by 3 bases, the J end by 1 base, with 13 bases between. The chain's CDR3 is CASSEGVNWSGANVLTF. The CDR3 DNA is TGTGCCAGCAGTGAGGGAGTAAATTGGTCTGGGGCCAACGTCCTGACTTTC.

The chain joins TRBV30 to TRBJ1-1; D gene uncertain. Germline loops: CDR1 GTSNPN, CDR2 SVGIG (reference sequence). CDR3 length equals 12 residues. V dropped 5 bases and J dropped 1 base, with 8 bases sitting between them. The CDR3 DNA reads TGTGCCTGGTCAGCAGAGAACACTGAAGCTTTCTTT. Amino acid sequence: CAWSAENTEAFF.

The CDR3 coding sequence is TGCAGCGTTGAAATCCTCGGGGGGACTACCGGCTTCACCGGGGAGCTGTTTTTT. Protein: CSVEILGGTTGFTGELFF. The chain is built from TRBV29-1 and TRBJ2-2, with 7 bases matching TRBD2. Germline trimming cut 2 bases from V and 4 bases from J; bases unmatched to any gene: 16. The CDR3 spans 18 residues. Germline CDR1 is SQVTM and CDR2 is ANQGSEA.

The rearrangement joins TRBV6-5 to TRBJ2-5; 9 nucleotides agree with TRBD2. Trimming removed 2 bases from V and 5 bases from J; junction bases left unmatched: 6. The CDR3 is 15 amino acids. The V gene's germline CDR1 is MNHEY and CDR2 SVGAGI. CDR3 amino acids: CASSYSGGRGETQYF. CDR3 in DNA: TGTGCCAGCAGTTACAGCGGGGGGAGAGGGGAGACCCAGTACTTC.

This clone was counted a few times. The chain couples TRBV5-1 to TRBJ2-7; no firm D call. Germline CDR1 and CDR2: SGHRS and YFSETQ. The CDR3 consists of 14 residues. V shed 0 bases and J shed 5 bases, with 12 bases lying between them. CDR3 amino acids: CASSLAGSLDEQYF. The CDR3 region has the DNA TGCGCCAGCAGCTTGGCCGGTTCCCTCGACGAGCAGTACTTC.

This clone came up many times. This chain joins TRBV7-2 and TRBJ2-7; D may be TRBD2 (6 bases). The CDR3 covers 15 residues. Per germline, CDR1 SGHTA and CDR2 FQGNSA. The V and J ends lost 5 bases and 0 bases respectively, with 14 bases between them. CDR3 nucleotides: TGTGCCAGCAGCCCGCGGAGGGCCGGCTCCTACGAGCAGTACTTC. Its protein is CASSPRRAGSYEQYF.

The V gene is TRBV4-3, the J gene TRBJ2-6; D gene ambiguous. The germline gives CDR1 LGHNA, CDR2 YSLEER. V was pared by 0 bases and J by 4 bases, with 13 bases between. There are 17 residues in the CDR3. Here the CDR3 reads CASSQETGRAGANVLTF. The CDR3 DNA reads TGCGCCAGCAGCCAAGAAACGGGCAGAGCCGGGGCCAACGTCCTGACTTTC.

The V call is TRBV30, the J call TRBJ2-7, with a possible D match to TRBD1 (6 bases). From germline, CDR1 is GTSNPN and CDR2 SVGIG (reference sequence). The V gene lost 4 bases and the J gene lost 11 bases, with 15 bases spanning the gap. This CDR3 contains 11 residues. The chain's CDR3 is CAWNRDKQEYF. In nucleotides, the CDR3 is TGTGCCTGGAACAGGGATAAACAGGAGTACTTC.

The chain links TRBV6-1 to TRBJ2-3; 8 bases match TRBD2. There are 16 residues in the CDR3. J gave up 4 bases and V 2 bases, and 8 bases lay outside the gene matches. CDR1 and CDR2 from the germline V gene are MNHNS and SASEGT. The CDR3 bases are TGTGCCAGCAGTGAACCAGCGGGAGTGGGAGCAGATACGCAGTATTTT. It yields the protein CASSEPAGVGADTQYF.

The chain has TRBV7-2 and TRBJ2-2; D ambiguous. This CDR3 is built from 14 residues. V gave up 4 bases and J gave up 7 bases, with 13 bases separating them. Germline V gene data show CDR1 as SGHTA and CDR2 as FQGNSA. The CDR3, as DNA: TGTGCCAGCAGCTCCTACCGGGCTGGCGGGGAGCTGTTTTTT. Its translation is CASSSYRAGGELFF. Full variable domain (missing parts from reference TRBV7-2 and TRBJ2-2): GAGVSQSPSNKVTEKGKDVELRCDPISGHTALYWYRQSLGQGLEFLIYFQGNSAPDKSGLPSDRFSAERTGGSVSTLTIQRTQQEDSAVYLCASSSYRAGGELFFGEGSRLTVL.

This clone occurred a few times. The chain combines TRBV10-3 with TRBJ2-7; possible D gene TRBD2, 5 bases. The CDR3 has 14 residues. V shed 6 bases and J shed 7 bases, with 19 bases lying between them. The germline V gene encodes CDR1 ENHRY and CDR2 SYGVKD. The CDR3 DNA is TGTGCCATCAGAAGGACTCTCGATTGGGGTGAGCAGTACTTC. Residues: CAIRRTLDWGEQYF.

There are a few counts of this clone. CDR3 protein: CSARDHRTQYF. The CDR3 DNA sequence: TGCAGTGCTAGAGATCACCGGACCCAGTACTTC. This chain uses TRBV20-1 with TRBJ2-5; D is ambiguous. The V gene's germline CDR1 is DFQATT and CDR2 SNEGSKA (reference sequence). The CDR3 length is 11 residues. V lost 0 bases, J lost 7 bases, and 6 bases lay in between.

This clone was counted once. CDR3 sequence: CASSPGTTFQETQYF. Here the CDR3 DNA reads TGTGCCAGCTCACCCGGGACAACCTTCCAAGAGACCCAGTACTTC. V is TRBV18 and J is TRBJ2-5; a possible D gene is TRBD1 (6 bases). V lost 3 bases to trimming and J lost 1 base, with 12 bases between them. The germline gives CDR1 KGHSH, CDR2 LQKENI. CDR3 length: 15 residues.

This clone has only one observation. As DNA, the CDR3 is TGCAGCGGCCTCGGTGGGAGGGGGCAAGCGGAGACCCAGTACTTC. This sequence encodes CSGLGGRGQAETQYF. This chain links TRBV29-1 with TRBJ2-5; D may correspond to TRBD1 or TRBD2 (7 bases each). Trimming removed 7 bases from V and 5 bases from J, with 23 bases in between. The CDR3 is 15 amino acids. Germline V gives CDR1 SQVTM, CDR2 ANQGSEA. The full variable domain, rest sourced from reference TRBV29-1 and TRBJ2-5, is SAVISQKPSRDICQRGTSLTIQCQVDSQVTMMFWYRQQPGQSLTLIATANQGSEATYESGFVIDKFPISRPNLTFSTLTVSNMSPEDSSIYLCSGLGGRGQAETQYFGPGTRLLVL.

As DNA, the CDR3 is TGTGCCAGTGTCACGGCAAACTATGGCTACACCTTC. It translates to CASVTANYGYTF. The rearrangement uses TRBV2 and TRBJ1-2, with D unresolved. V gave up 9 bases and J gave up 2 bases, with 10 bases separating them. Germline V gives CDR1 SNHLY, CDR2 FYNNEI. The CDR3 spans 12 residues.

The rearrangement uses TRBV7-9 and TRBJ2-7, with 7 bases identical to TRBD1. The germline CDR1 and CDR2 sequences are SEHNR and FQNEAQ (reference sequence). Losses at the gene ends were 5 bases for V and 3 bases for J; bases not matched to a gene: 1. The CDR3 totals 12 residues. CDR3 protein: CASSGDSYEQYF. The CDR3 coding sequence is TGTGCCAGCAGCGGGGACAGCTACGAGCAGTACTTC.

The chain combines TRBV10-3 with TRBJ1-2; D is uncertain. V lost 8 bases and J 4 bases, leaving 14 bases between the germline ends. The length of the CDR3 is 13 residues. CDR1 and CDR2 (germline): ENHRY, SYGVKD. The CDR3 is CAISGGGVYGYTF. CDR3 coding DNA: TGTGCCATCTCGGGTGGCGGAGTCTATGGCTACACCTTC.